The clone carrying this T cell receptor beta chain was detected once. No antigen is known for it. The data stem from a study of cytomegalovirus exposure and HLA in healthy donors. Overall study context: The approximately 110 validation repertoires, a later analysis reported, used the same platform as the 700 or so repertoires from the first cohort.

The data were produced by immunoSEQ multiplex PCR, yet TCRdb's version contains in-frame clones alone and is incomplete. Here the sample spans more than 250,000 clones, about 92% being singletons. Notes on the study in general: The study designated 160 or so TCR beta chains cytomegalovirus-associated. Usually a TCR sequence was rare, but some public TCRs were found in many donors.

The sequence was obtained from a woman aged 25 to 39 in good health and CMV-seronegative. Material for sequencing was PBMCs.

CDR3 amino acids: CASSEPGWESETQYF. CDR3 nucleotides: TGTGCCAGCAGTGAACCGGGATGGGAGTCGGAGACCCAGTACTTC. The chain combines TRBV2 with TRBJ2-5; D perhaps matches TRBD2 (5 bases). Trimming shortened V by 2 bases and J by 5 bases, and 15 bases separated the two germline ends. Germline V gene data show CDR1 as SNHLY and CDR2 as FYNNEI. The CDR3 is made up of 15 amino acids.